The 11 T cell receptor beta chains listed next were all sequenced from one sample in a study of blood T cells in healthy people across ages. A sample-barcoded 5' primer and a J-beta primer mix were used in a second PCR of roughly 6 to 11 cycles. A single record per CDR3 protein comes from TCRdb applying MiXCR to the 5' RACE reads. Here the sample spans approximately 800,000 distinct CDR3 sequences, 55% to 70% being singletons. Sequenced material: blood. These receptors were obtained from a man aged 25-40 years in good health.

This clonotype has a handful of counts. V usage is TRBV20-1 and J usage is TRBJ2-1, with 11 bases that match TRBD2. The germline V gene encodes CDR1 DFQATT and CDR2 SNEGSKA (reference sequence). This CDR3 region has 14 residues. CDR3 sequence (DNA): TGCGGGGGGTCGACTAGCGGGGACTACAATGAGCAGTTCTTC. It translates to CGGSTSGDYNEQFF.

This clonotype was detected only a few times. The chain has TRBV29-1 and TRBJ2-1, with 13 bases that match TRBD2. Per germline, CDR1 SQVTM and CDR2 ANQGSEA. The CDR3 runs 14 residues. Trimming at V came to 3 bases and at J to 8 bases, leaving 4 bases not matched to a gene. CDR3 bases: TGCAGCGTTGAGGGGACTAGCGGGATCGATGAGCAGTTCTTC. Its protein product is CSVEGTSGIDEQFF.

This clonotype came up a few times. V and J are TRBV6-1 and TRBJ2-6; 11 bases are a match to TRBD2. Looked up from germline, CDR1 is MNHNS and CDR2 is SASEGT. This CDR3 has 17 amino acids. Trimming removed 6 bases from V and 0 bases from J; junction bases left unmatched: 4. CDR3 sequence reads: CASSRTSGPSGANVLTF. DNA for the CDR3: TGTGCCAGCAGCAGGACTAGCGGGCCCTCTGGGGCCAACGTCCTGACTTTC.

This clonotype was seen just once. V usage is TRBV29-1 and J usage is TRBJ1-1; 8 bases are a match to TRBD1. The trim removed 6 bases at V and 2 bases at J, leaving 23 bases unmatched. The CDR3 runs 19 residues. CDR1 is SQVTM, CDR2 ANQGSEA, per germline. The CDR3 is CSVEARRGQGAAINTEAFF. The CDR3 region has the DNA TGCAGCGTCGAGGCCCGAAGGGGGCAGGGGGCGGCGATAAACACTGAAGCTTTCTTT.

The rearrangement links TRBV10-3 to TRBJ1-5, with D uncertain. CDR3 length equals 13 residues. CDR1 ENHRY and CDR2 SYGVKD come from the germline V gene. Trimming left V 6 bases short and J 7 bases short, with 13 bases between. Here the CDR3 DNA reads TGTGCCATCAGGGGTGACGTTGGCCAGCCCCAGCATTTT. It is translated as CAIRGDVGQPQHF.

The chain recombines TRBV20-1 with TRBJ2-4; D gene ambiguous. The J call could be wrong; TRBJ2-7 is a better fit for the DNA end. Germline CDR1 DFQATT, CDR2 SNEGSKA (reference sequence). This CDR3 has 13 residues. CDR3 sequence reads: CSANGLSSYEQYF. The CDR3 bases are TGCAGTGCTAACGGGCTCTCCAGCTACGAGCAGTACTTC.

This clonotype was detected a few times. V usage is TRBV11-2 and J usage is TRBJ2-1; 8 bases align to TRBD2. Germline lookup yields CDR1 SGHAT and CDR2 FQNNGV. This CDR3 has 16 amino acids. Losses at the gene ends were 5 bases for V and 6 bases for J; bases not matched to a gene: 12. In DNA form, the CDR3 reads TGTGCCAGCAGCGCATACACCACAGCGGGAGTCAATGAGCAGTTCTTC. Amino acid sequence: CASSAYTTAGVNEQFF.

V is TRBV20-1 and J is TRBJ2-1; 7 nucleotides align to TRBD1. V shed 6 bases, J shed 7 bases, and the junction held 15 bases outside the gene matches. In germline, CDR1 is DFQATT, CDR2 SNEGSKA (reference sequence). This CDR3 has 15 amino acids. The CDR3 is CSAPPLRGQRNEQFF. DNA for the CDR3: TGCAGTGCCCCCCCGCTACGGGGACAGAGGAATGAGCAGTTCTTC.

The chain has TRBV6-6 and TRBJ2-7; TRBD2 matches 8 bases. The CDR3 has 15 residues. V shed 5 bases, J shed 7 bases, and the junction held 13 bases outside the gene matches. The V gene's germline CDR1 is MNHNY and CDR2 SVGAGI (reference sequence). The DNA of the CDR3 is TGTGCCAGCAGTCCTGTCGAGCGGGGGCCCCTTGAGCAGTACTTC. It encodes CASSPVERGPLEQYF.

This clonotype occurred a few times. This chain connects TRBV2 to TRBJ2-5; TRBD1 aligns across 9 bases. The J call may be mistaken, given a closer DNA end match to TRBJ2-7. Germline V CDR1 and CDR2: SNHLY, FYNNEI. This CDR3 is 13 amino acids long. The CDR3 DNA follows: TGTGCCATACAGGACAGGGGATACCACGAGCAGTACTTC. Amino acid sequence: CAIQDRGYHEQYF.

This CDR3 is CASSARGSETQYF. DNA of the CDR3: TGTGCCAGCAGTGCCAGGGGGAGCGAGACCCAGTACTTC. The chain links TRBV28 to TRBJ2-5; TRBD1 matches 7 bases. The CDR3 runs to 13 residues. Per germline, CDR1 MDHEN and CDR2 SYDVKM. Trimming took 5 bases from V and 5 from J; bases not matched to a gene: 5.